This TCR beta chain was identified in a study of regulatory T cells in long-lasting Graves disease. Researchers made TCR beta libraries by using iRepertoire HTBI primers and running Arm-PCR on CDR3 regions. TCRdb reprocessed the multiplex PCR reads with MiXCR, giving one entry per CDR3 protein. Of about 460,000 distinct CDR3 sequences in the sample, 22% were seen once. The table lists this clonotype with many counts. Time point indicated: persistent/refractory GD, antithyroid drugs over 5 years with positive TRAb. PBMC RNA served as the TCR library source. Germline loops: CDR1 SQVTM, CDR2 ANQGSEA. This CDR3 is 13 amino acids long. Trimming took 2 bases from V and 3 from J, leaving 10 bases between them.

The chain links TRBV29-1 to TRBJ1-1, with TRBD1 as a possible D gene (6 bases). The material sequenced was peripheral blood mononuclear cells (PBMCs), taken when the disease was refractory, from a patient treated with antithyroid drugs. The clonotype comes from a female donor with Graves disease. In DNA form, the CDR3 reads TGCAGCGTTGAAAGACAGGAGGACACTGAAGCTTTCTTT. Translating it yields CSVERQEDTEAFF.